In this sample, the clone carrying this T cell receptor beta chain turned up many times. The target antigen is unknown. A read error may produce the germline difference seen at one junction end. Tagging with unique molecular identifiers was applied to individual cDNA molecules. TCRdb ran MiXCR on the 5' RACE reads and lists one entry per CDR3 protein. The data contain around 84,000 distinct CDR3 sequences, over 9.5% of them singletons. The entry originates in a study of early T cells in non-severe SARS-CoV-2 infection. For the study at large: Bulk RNA taken from unsorted whole blood was sequenced, leaving chains unpaired.

Findings of the study overall: Clonotype matching in VDJdb favored anti-spike CD8 responses and did not capture private and CD4 specificities.

This CDR3 contains 13 residues. From germline, CDR1 is SGHTA and CDR2 FQGNSA. The sequencing used whole blood, collected at baseline. The chain combines TRBV7-2 with TRBJ2-7; 7 bases fit TRBD1. The source is an adult who was a healthcare worker with PCR-confirmed SARS-CoV-2 infection or an uninfected control (not recorded which). CDR3 loop: CASSLDRVYEQYF. The DNA for the CDR3 is TGTGCCAGCAGTTTAGACAGGGTCTACGAGCAGTACTTC.